These T cell receptor beta chains were read from a single sample in a study of OX40 agonist ivuxolimab in advanced cancers. Produced via immunoSEQ multiplex PCR; TCRdb's table is partial and in-frame only. The sample contains around 50,000 clones, nearly 80% of which appear only once. The material sequenced was CD4+ or CD8+ T cells sorted from blood, taken in a trial of the OX40 agonist ivuxolimab. Every receptor here comes from an adult with an advanced solid tumor such as melanoma, head and neck, liver or kidney cancer. CDR3s include the opening cysteine and the closing phenylalanine or tryptophan.

CASSLAGSGGLFF,TRBV11-3
CASSFSDQSYGYTF,TRBV7-2
CSVEVTNTEAFF,TRBV29-1
CASSLTPGVGQYF,TRBV4-1
CASSYGQGGYEQYF,TRBV6-6
CASTIYGRRWNTGELFF,TRBV2
CASSGRDGEKLFF,TRBV2
CASRGQGLDTDTQYF,TRBV6-1
CSAQRSYEQYF,TRBV20-1
CAWRESGRPLETQYF,TRBV30
CASSEALAGVNIQYF,TRBV6-1
CASTRGTEEKLFF,TRBV9
CASSFRPNTEAFF,TRBV11-2
CASSHRVGNTEAFF,TRBV6-5
CASSYIGMSNQPQHF,TRBV6-5
CASSFAQGSGYTF,TRBV5-1
CASSLEAINSYNEQFF,TRBV7-4
CASSSQGNSNQPQHF,TRBV19
CASSLEGFTGDSYNEQFF,TRBV11-2
CASSKDGREKKSSYEQYF,TRBV21-1
CASAQGGANYGYTF,TRBV19
CASSQLGGRNTEAFF,TRBV5-1
CASSYSGGSYEQYF,TRBV6-6
CASSSYRVGNQPQHF,TRBV6-5
CASSTGLAGDTQYF,TRBV5-1
CASRTTGGDYQPQHF,TRBV6-1
CASSVNQFNEGQGAQETQYF,TRBV9
CAISAWEGRTNSPLHF,TRBV10-3
CAFRQGEDTEAFF,TRBV10-3
CASSPQINTEAFF,TRBV5-1
CASSDGTFYEQYF,TRBV5-6
CASTGGPNQPQHF,TRBV2
CASSLAGPLGSPLHF,TRBV5-1
CASSSRTGGSNEQFF,TRBV5-1
CASRRTGGVSEAFF,TRBV19
CASQGRWGTDEQYF,TRBV7-9
CASSIVGAADTQYF,TRBV19
CASSDSPLSYEQYF,TRBV2
CASSLGGEGEQYF,TRBV7-6
CASSPDRGNKETQYF,TRBV19
CASTSTGTTYEQYF,TRBV6-5
CASSQIAPVTGGIYEQYF,TRBV4-3
CASSPQGYEQYF,TRBV11-2
CASKPRESHYEQYF,TRBV6-5
CASSYSGDWQPQHF,TRBV6-6
CASSQFSGGEQYF,TRBV16
CATSPGPSTDTQYF,TRBV19
CASSYRDGSYEQYF,TRBV6-5
CASSGPKRLKASTDTQYF,TRBV2
CASSPRRGTGANVLTF,TRBV7-7